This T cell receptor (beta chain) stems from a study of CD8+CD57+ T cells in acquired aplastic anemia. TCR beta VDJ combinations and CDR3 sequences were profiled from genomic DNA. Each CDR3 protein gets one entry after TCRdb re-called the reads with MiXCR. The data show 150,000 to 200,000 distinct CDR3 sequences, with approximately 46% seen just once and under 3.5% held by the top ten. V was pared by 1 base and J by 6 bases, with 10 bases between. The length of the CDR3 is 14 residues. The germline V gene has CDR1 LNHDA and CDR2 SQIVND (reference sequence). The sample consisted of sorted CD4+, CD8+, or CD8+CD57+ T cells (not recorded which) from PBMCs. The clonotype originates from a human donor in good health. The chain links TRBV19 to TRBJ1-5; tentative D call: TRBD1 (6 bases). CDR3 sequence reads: CASSIVGGSQPQHF. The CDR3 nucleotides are TGTGCCAGTAGTATAGTAGGGGGGTCTCAGCCCCAGCATTTT.